Below are 24 T cell receptor beta chains sequenced from a single sample in a study of shared clonotypes between healthy human individuals. Produced via immunoSEQ multiplex PCR; TCRdb's table is partial and in-frame only. The sample has under 1,900,000 clones, 98% seen once; the top ten hold approximately 0.38%. The source material was naive CD4+ T cells sorted from blood. Subset specified: CD45RA+ positively selected. These receptors were collected from a man aged 25 to 40 in good health.

The chain combines TRBV2 with TRBJ1-5; 7 bases fit TRBD1. Germline V gives CDR1 SNHLY, CDR2 FYNNEI. This CDR3 comprises 15 residues. The trim removed 2 bases at V and 0 bases at J, leaving 1 base unmatched. The DNA for the CDR3 is TGTGCCAGCAGTGAACAGGGGGGTAGCAATCAGCCCCAGCATTTT. Translated, it gives CASSEQGGSNQPQHF.

V and J are TRBV9 and TRBJ2-1; 7 nucleotides line up with TRBD2. V dropped 0 bases and J dropped 14; count of bases not matched to a gene: 8. The CDR3 totals 13 residues. Germline lookup yields CDR1 SGDLS and CDR2 YYNGEE. CDR3 residues: CASSVAGAGVEFF. CDR3 bases: TGTGCCAGCAGCGTAGCTGGTGCGGGAGTTGAGTTCTTC.

The chain links TRBV7-2 to TRBJ1-1; 7 positions match TRBD1. This CDR3 is built from 14 residues. V dropped 4 bases and J dropped 0; count of bases not matched to a gene: 2. The germline V gene has CDR1 SGHTA and CDR2 FQGNSA. Here the CDR3 reads CASSSGGMNTEAFF. The CDR3 DNA sequence: TGTGCCAGCAGCTCAGGGGGAATGAACACTGAAGCTTTCTTT. Filled out from reference TRBV7-2 and TRBJ1-1, the complete variable domain reads GAGVSQSPSNKVTEKGKDVELRCDPISGHTALYWYRQSLGQGLEFLIYFQGNSAPDKSGLPSDRFSAERTGGSVSTLTIQRTQQEDSAVYLCASSSGGMNTEAFFGQGTRLTVV.

The CDR3 sequence is CASSSIRDRAYEQYF. CDR3 nucleotide sequence: TGTGCCAGCAGTTCTATCCGGGACCGGGCCTACGAGCAGTACTTC. The V gene is TRBV11-2, the J gene TRBJ2-7; D may be TRBD1 or TRBD2 (5 bases each). The length of the CDR3 is 15 residues. V lost 6 bases and J lost 2, with 17 bases in between. CDR1 is SGHAT and CDR2 is FQNNGV in the germline V gene.

The rearrangement links TRBV7-8 to TRBJ2-3; 10 nucleotides align to TRBD2. With V trimmed by 0 bases and J by 2 bases, 8 bases remained unmatched. The CDR3 has 18 residues. Germline V CDR1 and CDR2: SGHVS, FQNEAQ. CDR3 amino acids: CASSLASGLAEITDTQYF. The CDR3 nucleotides are TGTGCCAGCAGCTTAGCGTCAGGACTAGCGGAAATCACAGATACGCAGTATTTT.

The chain couples TRBV6-6 to TRBJ2-1, with a possible D match to TRBD1 (5 bases). Trimming shortened V by 5 bases and J by 10 bases, and 15 bases separated the two germline ends. This CDR3 region has 13 residues. Germline CDR1 and CDR2: MNHNY and SVGAGI (reference sequence). The CDR3 DNA follows: TGTGCCAGCAGTCTCGACAGTCTCAGGGAGCAGTTCTTC. Encoded protein: CASSLDSLREQFF.

The chain links TRBV29-1 to TRBJ2-7; 7 nucleotides match TRBD1. The V gene end was trimmed by 5 bases and the J gene end by 3 bases; junction bases not matched to a gene: 10. Germline CDR1 and CDR2: SQVTM and ANQGSEA. The CDR3 runs 14 residues. Here the CDR3 DNA reads TGCAGCGTTAGGGGGCGGCAAGGTATCTACGAGCAGTACTTC. Protein product: CSVRGRQGIYEQYF.

The chain is built from TRBV19 and TRBJ1-5; TRBD1 matches at 7 bases. This CDR3 has 15 amino acids. V was pared by 11 bases and J by 4 bases, with 14 bases of the junction left unmatched. The germline gives CDR1 LNHDA, CDR2 SQIVND (reference sequence). In nucleotides, the CDR3 is TGTGCCGTAGTATCGCGCGTGACAGGGAATCAGCCCCAGCATTTT. Residues: CAVVSRVTGNQPQHF.

The chain recombines TRBV28 with TRBJ2-1; D unclear. Trimming removed 7 bases from V and 8 bases from J, with 15 bases in between. This CDR3 has 13 amino acids. Germline CDR1 MDHEN, CDR2 SYDVKM. CDR3 nucleotides: TGTGCCAGCAACCCTGTAGGCCCCGATGAGCAGTTCTTC. As protein: CASNPVGPDEQFF.

The chain is built from TRBV2 and TRBJ2-2, with 15 bases identical to TRBD2. Germline-derived CDR1 and CDR2 are SNHLY and FYNNEI. This CDR3 contains 16 residues. V shed 6 bases and J 7 bases; nucleotides not matched to a gene: 6. Here the CDR3 reads CASRTGTSGRNGELFF. CDR3 nucleotide sequence: TGTGCCAGCAGGACCGGGACTAGCGGGAGGAACGGGGAGCTGTTTTTT.

V and J are TRBV5-4 and TRBJ2-2; TRBD2 matches 7 bases. CDR1 is SGHNT and CDR2 is YYREEE in the germline V gene (reference sequence). The CDR3 loop spans 16 amino acids. With 0 bases clipped from V and 6 bases from J, the junction kept 8 bases outside the gene matches. The CDR3 loop is CASSLEGGGLAGELFF. The CDR3 DNA follows: TGTGCCAGCAGCTTGGAAGGCGGGGGACTGGCCGGGGAGCTGTTTTTT. The full variable domain, rest sourced from reference TRBV5-4 and TRBJ2-2, is ETGVTQSPTHLIKTRGQQVTLRCSSQSGHNTVSWYQQALGQGPQFIFQYYREEENGRGNFPPRFSGLQFPNYSSELNVNALELDDSALYLCASSLEGGGLAGELFFGEGSRLTVL.

This rearrangement joins TRBV10-3 to TRBJ2-7, with TRBD2 identical over 8 bases. Germline V CDR1 and CDR2: ENHRY, SYGVKD. The CDR3 is 18 residues long. The ends lost 6 bases at V and 6 bases at J; junction bases unmatched: 22. CDR3 protein: CAIRVQGLAGKGQTEQYF. The DNA for the CDR3 is TGTGCCATCAGGGTACAGGGTTTAGCGGGAAAGGGTCAGACCGAGCAGTACTTC.

This chain uses TRBV5-1 with TRBJ2-7, with D possibly matching TRBD1 (6 bases). Trimming removed 2 bases at V and 0 bases at J, with 12 bases between. The CDR3 consists of 15 residues. CDR1 is SGHRS and CDR2 is YFSETQ in the germline V gene. In DNA form, the CDR3 reads TGCGCCAGCAGCTTACACGGACAGACCTCCTACGAGCAGTACTTC. It encodes CASSLHGQTSYEQYF.

The CDR3 nucleotides are TGTGCCAGCAGCGTAGCTGCCAATTCCTACGAGCAGTACTTC. This sequence encodes CASSVAANSYEQYF. The genes are TRBV9 and TRBJ2-7, with D hard to call. From germline, CDR1 is SGDLS and CDR2 YYNGEE. Trimming took 0 bases from V and 1 from J, leaving 8 bases between them. The CDR3 covers 14 residues. Full variable domain (outside the CDR3, taken from reference TRBV9 and TRBJ2-7): DSGVTQTPKHLITATGQRVTLRCSPRSGDLSVYWYQQSLDQGLQFLIQYYNGEERAKGNILERFSAQQFPDLHSELNLSSLELGDSALYFCASSVAANSYEQYFGPGTRLTVT.

The rearrangement links TRBV6-1 to TRBJ2-2, with 14 bases identical to TRBD2. Germline V CDR1 and CDR2: MNHNS, SASEGT. V shed 4 bases and J 3 bases; nucleotides not matched to a gene: 1. The length of the CDR3 is 16 residues. CDR3 nucleotide sequence: TGTGCCAGCAGTGGACTAGCGGGAGGGGACACCGGGGAGCTGTTTTTT. It yields the protein CASSGLAGGDTGELFF.

V and J are TRBV27 and TRBJ2-7; D is perhaps TRBD1 (5 bases). The germline V gene encodes CDR1 MNHEY and CDR2 SMNVEV (reference sequence). The V end lost 7 bases, the J end lost 7 bases, and 17 bases lay between the germline ends. This CDR3 region has 13 residues. Written as DNA, the CDR3 is TGTGCCAGCACACCGCAGGGTTTGGGGGAGCAGTACTTC. This codes for CASTPQGLGEQYF.

The rearrangement joins TRBV6-5 to TRBJ1-2; D is possibly TRBD1 (5 bases). The CDR3 is 15 amino acids. With 6 bases removed from V and 6 bases from J, the gap between germline ends came to 20 bases. Germline assignment: CDR1 MNHEY and CDR2 SVGAGI. CDR3: CASSPWKGISDGYTF. The CDR3 coding sequence is TGTGCCAGCAGCCCCTGGAAGGGGATAAGTGATGGCTACACCTTC.

The gene calls are TRBV5-1 and TRBJ2-1; TRBD2 matches 11 bases. J gave up 7 bases and V 4 bases, and 7 bases lay outside the gene matches. CDR1 is SGHRS, CDR2 YFSETQ, per germline. The CDR3 runs 15 residues. The CDR3 DNA follows: TGCGCCAGCAGCCCTAATCTAGCGGGAGGTAATGAGCAGTTCTTC. Protein sequence: CASSPNLAGGNEQFF.

This chain connects TRBV4-3 to TRBJ1-5, with D possibly TRBD1 on 6 matching bases. Germline lookup yields CDR1 LGHNA and CDR2 YSLEER. This CDR3 contains 17 residues. Trimming took off 4 bases at V and 1 base at J, with 17 bases between the two ends. The CDR3 sequence is CASSPSAQGISNQPQHF. The CDR3 DNA sequence: TGCGCCAGCAGCCCAAGTGCTCAGGGGATCAGCAATCAGCCCCAGCATTTT.

This chain connects TRBV27 to TRBJ2-7, with D possibly matching TRBD2 (6 bases). V gave up 8 bases and J gave up 1 base, with 15 bases separating them. CDR1 and CDR2 (germline): MNHEY, SMNVEV (reference sequence). The CDR3 sequence is 14 residues long. The CDR3 nucleotides read TGTGCCAGCCAACAGACGCGGGAATCCTACGAGCAGTACTTC. As protein: CASQQTRESYEQYF.

The V call is TRBV25-1, the J call TRBJ1-2; D ambiguous. Germline V gene lookup returns CDR1 MGHDK and CDR2 SYGVNS. CDR3 length equals 14 residues. Trimming cost V 2 bases and J 2 bases, with 9 bases left between them. This CDR3 is CASSEPGTNYGYTF. CDR3 DNA sequence: TGTGCCAGCAGTGAACCGGGTACGAACTATGGCTACACCTTC.

The chain combines TRBV28 with TRBJ1-5, with 10 bases lining up with TRBD1. The CDR3 runs to 16 residues. Trimming cost V 4 bases and J 4 bases; bases outside gene matches: 7. Per the germline V gene, CDR1 is MDHEN and CDR2 is SYDVKM. The CDR3 here is CASSSPAGQGNQPQHF. The DNA for the CDR3 is TGTGCCAGCAGTTCTCCCGCGGGACAGGGGAATCAGCCCCAGCATTTT.

CDR3 nucleotides: TGTGCCAGCAGTCAAAAACAAAAACGAAACAATGAGCAGTTCTTC. This codes for CASSQKQKRNNEQFF. The chain employs TRBV6-6 and TRBJ2-1; no definite D call. The CDR3 is 15 amino acids. The V and J ends lost 5 bases and 5 bases respectively, with 16 bases between them. Germline loops: CDR1 MNHNY, CDR2 SVGAGI (reference sequence).

V gene TRBV6-5 combines with J gene TRBJ1-3; D not resolved. This CDR3 has 14 amino acids. Germline CDR1 reads MNHEY; CDR2 reads SVGAGI. V lost 6 bases and J lost 0, with 9 bases in between. In DNA, the CDR3 is TGTGCCAGCAGCCTACAGATCTCTGGAAACACCATATATTTT. Protein product: CASSLQISGNTIYF.